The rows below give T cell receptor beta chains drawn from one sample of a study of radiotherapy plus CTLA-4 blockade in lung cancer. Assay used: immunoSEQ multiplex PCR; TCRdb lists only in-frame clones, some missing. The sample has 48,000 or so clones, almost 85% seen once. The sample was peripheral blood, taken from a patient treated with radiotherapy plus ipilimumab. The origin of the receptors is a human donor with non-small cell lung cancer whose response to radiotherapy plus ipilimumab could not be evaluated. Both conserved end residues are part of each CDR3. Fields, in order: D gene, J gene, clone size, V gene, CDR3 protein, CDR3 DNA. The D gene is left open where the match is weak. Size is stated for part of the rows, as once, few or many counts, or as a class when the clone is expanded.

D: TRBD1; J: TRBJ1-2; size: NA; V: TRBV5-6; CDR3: CASSYYRGAGYGYTF; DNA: TGTGCCAGCAGCTATTACAGGGGCGCGGGGTATGGCTACACCTTC
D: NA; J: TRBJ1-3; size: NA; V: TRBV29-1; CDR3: CSVEDDDIWWGNTIYF; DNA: TGCAGCGTTGAAGACGACGACATTTGGTGGGGAAACACCATATATTTT
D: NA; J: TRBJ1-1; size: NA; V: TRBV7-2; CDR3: CASSLEVDTLNTEAFF; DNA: TGTGCCAGCAGCTTAGAAGTAGATACGTTGAACACTGAAGCTTTCTTT
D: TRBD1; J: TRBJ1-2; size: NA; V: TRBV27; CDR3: CASRATGGAYYGYTF; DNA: TGTGCCAGCAGGGCTACAGGGGGCGCCTACTATGGCTACACCTTC
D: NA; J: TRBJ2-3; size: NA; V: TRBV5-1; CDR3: CASSLQDFTDTQYF; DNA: TGCGCCAGCAGCTTGCAGGACTTCACAGATACGCAGTATTTT
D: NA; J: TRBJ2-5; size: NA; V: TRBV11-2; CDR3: CASSLIQETQYF; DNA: TGTGCCAGCAGCCTAATACAAGAGACCCAGTACTTC
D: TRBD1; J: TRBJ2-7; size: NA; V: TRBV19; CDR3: CASTGTAYEQYF; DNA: TGTGCCAGTACCGGGACAGCCTACGAGCAGTACTTC
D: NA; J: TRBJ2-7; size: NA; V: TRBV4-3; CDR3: CASSSQYEQYF; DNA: TGCGCCAGCAGCTCCCAATACGAGCAGTACTTC
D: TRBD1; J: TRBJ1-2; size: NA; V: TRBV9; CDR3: CASSVEDRKLYGYTF; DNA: TGTGCCAGCAGCGTAGAGGACAGGAAACTCTATGGCTACACCTTC
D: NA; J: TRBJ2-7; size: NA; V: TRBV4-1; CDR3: CASSQRSLGHEQYF; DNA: TGCGCCAGCAGCCAACGATCACTAGGTCACGAGCAGTACTTC
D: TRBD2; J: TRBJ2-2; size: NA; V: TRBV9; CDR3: CASRDPSGSVATGELFF; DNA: TGTGCCAGCAGGGATCCCAGCGGGAGCGTCGCTACCGGGGAGCTGTTTTTT
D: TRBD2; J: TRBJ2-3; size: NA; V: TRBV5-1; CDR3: CASSTGVAGGPDTQYF; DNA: TGCGCCAGCAGCACTGGAGTTGCGGGAGGGCCAGATACGCAGTATTTT
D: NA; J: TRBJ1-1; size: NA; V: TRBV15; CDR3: CATSLEVNTEAFF; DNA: TGTGCCACCAGCCTAGAGGTAAACACTGAAGCTTTCTTT
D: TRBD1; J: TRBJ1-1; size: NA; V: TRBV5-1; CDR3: CASSSGQTMNTEAFF; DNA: TGCGCCAGCAGCTCGGGACAGACCATGAACACTGAAGCTTTCTTT
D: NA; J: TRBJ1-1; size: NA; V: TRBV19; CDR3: CASSIVFRDTEAFF; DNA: TGTGCCAGTAGTATAGTCTTCAGGGACACTGAAGCTTTCTTT
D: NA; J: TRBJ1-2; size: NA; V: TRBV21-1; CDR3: CASSPRRGNYGYTF; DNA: TGTGCCAGCAGCCCCCGCAGGGGGAACTATGGCTACACCTTC
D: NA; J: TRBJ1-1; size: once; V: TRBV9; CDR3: CASSVALENTEAFF; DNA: TGTGCCAGCAGCGTCGCACTAGAGAACACTGAAGCTTTCTTT
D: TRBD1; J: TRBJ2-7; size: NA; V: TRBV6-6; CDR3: CASGYPGQGNYEQYF; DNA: TGTGCCAGCGGGTATCCGGGACAGGGTAACTACGAGCAGTACTTC
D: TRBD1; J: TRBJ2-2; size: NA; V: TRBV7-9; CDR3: CASSPSPHRGLNTGELFF; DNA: TGTGCCAGCAGCCCTAGCCCCCACAGGGGCTTGAACACCGGGGAGCTGTTTTTT
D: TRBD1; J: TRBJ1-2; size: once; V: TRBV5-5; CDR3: CASSNRDRQLNYGYTF; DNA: TGTGCCAGCAGTAACCGGGACAGGCAACTTAACTATGGCTACACCTTC
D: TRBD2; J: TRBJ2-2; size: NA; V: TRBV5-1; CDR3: CASSFGAGSSQNTGELFF; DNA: TGCGCCAGCAGCTTTGGAGCGGGATCCTCCCAGAACACCGGGGAGCTGTTTTTT
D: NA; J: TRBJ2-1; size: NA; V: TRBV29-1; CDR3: CSVRGHPSYNEQFF; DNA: TGCAGCGTCCGCGGCCATCCTTCCTACAATGAGCAGTTCTTC
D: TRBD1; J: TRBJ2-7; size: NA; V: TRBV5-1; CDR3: CASSLAWGQGAQEQYF; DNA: TGCGCCAGCAGCTTGGCCTGGGGACAGGGGGCGCAAGAGCAGTACTTC